The source of this T cell receptor beta chain is a study of T cell repertoires in cytomegalovirus infection. A single record per CDR3 protein comes from TCRdb applying MiXCR to the reads. The repertoire holds hundreds of thousands of distinct CDR3 sequences, with approximately 33% as singletons. Trimming cost V 4 bases and J 4 bases; bases outside gene matches: 6. The CDR3 runs 15 residues. CDR1 is KGHDR, CDR2 SFDVKD, per germline. With regard to this clonotype: Its antigen is undetermined.

This sample comprised cultured PBMCs, obtained from culture after CMV antigen stimulation. The chain carries TRBV24-1 and TRBJ1-5; TRBD1 agrees at 7 bases. This clonotype originated in a human donor in good health (CMV status not recorded). Some clones in this sample may be carry-over from other donors' samples. The chain's CDR3 is CATSDPGQPNQPQHF. The CDR3, as DNA: TGTGCCACCAGTGACCCGGGACAGCCGAATCAGCCCCAGCATTTT.